Shown below are 23 T cell receptor beta chains from a single sample sequenced in a study of early stage breast cancer tumors. Using immunoSEQ multiplex PCR, the repertoire was profiled, and TCRdb retains in-frame clones only, with some absent. The sample has around 25,000 clones; 65% to 70% are singletons. The sequencing sample was made of breast tumor tissue. The receptors originated from a person in their sixties with breast cancer.

The chain employs TRBV7-2 and TRBJ1-1; 12 positions match TRBD1. This CDR3 is built from 14 residues. Germline CDR1 reads SGHTA; CDR2 reads FQGNSA. The V and J ends lost 5 bases and 6 bases, in that order; junction bases with no gene match: 4. CDR3 in amino acids: CASSPGQGAPEAFF. CDR3 coding DNA: TGTGCCAGCAGCCCGGGACAGGGGGCACCTGAAGCTTTCTTT.

The rearrangement links TRBV7-6 to TRBJ2-5; TRBD2 might be the D (5 bases). Germline V gene lookup returns CDR1 SGHVS and CDR2 FNYEAQ. Trimming removed 2 bases from V and 3 bases from J, with 7 bases in between. The CDR3 has 13 residues. As DNA, the CDR3 is TGTGCCAGCAGCTTAACCGGGGAAGAGACCCAGTACTTC. It codes for CASSLTGEETQYF.

The chain combines TRBV11-2 with TRBJ1-2; no clear D gene. Trimming removed 0 bases at V and 6 bases at J, with 20 bases between. From germline, CDR1 is SGHAT and CDR2 FQNNGV. The CDR3 runs to 17 residues. The CDR3 is CASSLEPLRLRGNGYTF. The CDR3 coding sequence is TGTGCCAGCAGCTTAGAGCCTTTAAGACTGCGAGGGAATGGCTACACCTTC.

This chain joins TRBV20-1 and TRBJ2-3; D possibly corresponds to TRBD2 (5 bases). The CDR3 totals 8 residues. Germline values: CDR1 DFQATT, CDR2 SNEGSKA (reference sequence). The CDR3 DNA reads TGCAGCGGGGAAGCGCAGTATTTT. It encodes CSGEAQYF.

V and J are TRBV28 and TRBJ2-7; 8 bases are shared with TRBD1. This CDR3 comprises 15 residues. Germline V lookup: CDR1 MDHEN, CDR2 SYDVKM. V lost 4 bases and J lost 4; bases outside the gene matches: 9. This CDR3 is CASSSSDRAFYEQYF. As DNA, the CDR3 is TGTGCCAGCAGTTCCTCGGACAGGGCATTTTACGAGCAGTACTTC.

The chain employs TRBV5-1 and TRBJ2-5; 11 bases fit TRBD2. With V trimmed by 2 bases and J by 0 bases, 9 bases remained unmatched. Germline CDR1 SGHRS, CDR2 YFSETQ. The CDR3 length is 18 residues. The CDR3 sequence: CASSFFGLAGANQETQYF. The CDR3 bases are TGCGCCAGCAGCTTCTTCGGACTAGCGGGCGCAAACCAAGAGACCCAGTACTTC.

The chain uses TRBV5-4 and TRBJ1-2; D unresolved. Trimming took 4 bases from V and 2 from J, leaving 15 bases between them. The CDR3 loop spans 15 amino acids. Looked up from germline, CDR1 is SGHNT and CDR2 is YYREEE (reference sequence). The CDR3 coding sequence is TGTGCCAGCAGCCACAGCCGGGGAAGGAACTATGGCTACACCTTC. Translating it yields CASSHSRGRNYGYTF.

The rearrangement joins TRBV25-1 to TRBJ2-1; the match to TRBD1 covers 11 bases. With V trimmed by 7 bases and J by 7 bases, 12 bases remained unmatched. The germline CDR1 and CDR2 sequences are MGHDK and SYGVNS. This CDR3 has 16 amino acids. The CDR3 spells CASNSAPGQGGNEQFF. The CDR3, as DNA: TGTGCCAGCAACTCAGCGCCGGGACAGGGGGGGAATGAGCAGTTCTTC.

This clone was picked up a small number of times. The chain employs TRBV27 and TRBJ2-3; perhaps TRBD2 as D (6 bases). Trimming stripped 5 bases from V and 6 bases from J, with 15 bases between. This CDR3 spans 14 amino acids. From germline, CDR1 is MNHEY and CDR2 SMNVEV (reference sequence). The CDR3 DNA sequence: TGTGCCAGCAGTACCGGGAGCGCCTTTGATACGCAGTATTTT. Encoded protein: CASSTGSAFDTQYF.

The J gene is TRBJ2-5, the V gene TRBV19; 13 positions agree with TRBD2. V was pared by 4 bases and J by 5 bases, with 4 bases of the junction left unmatched. Looked up from germline, CDR1 is LNHDA and CDR2 is SQIVND (reference sequence). The CDR3 sequence is 15 residues long. The CDR3 protein is CASSTQTSGRETQYF. CDR3 sequence (DNA): TGTGCCAGTAGTACGCAGACTAGCGGGAGGGAGACCCAGTACTTC.

This sequence joins TRBV11-3 and TRBJ2-1, with 10 positions matching TRBD2. The CDR3 runs to 15 residues. Germline-derived CDR1 and CDR2 are SGHNT and YENEEA. Trimming took 1 base from V and 3 from J; bases not matched to a gene: 0. The CDR3 loop reads CASSLGTSGYNEQFF. The CDR3 coding sequence is TGTGCCAGCAGCTTAGGGACTAGCGGCTACAATGAGCAGTTCTTC.

The gene calls are TRBV7-9 and TRBJ2-1; TRBD2 is a possible D gene (5 bases). Germline loops: CDR1 SEHNR, CDR2 FQNEAQ (reference sequence). The length of the CDR3 is 15 residues. The V end lost 4 bases, the J end lost 0 bases, and 10 bases lay between the germline ends. The CDR3 loop is CASSYTGSSYNEQFF. CDR3 in DNA: TGTGCCAGCAGCTATACTGGGAGCTCCTACAATGAGCAGTTCTTC. The full variable domain, rest sourced from reference TRBV7-9 and TRBJ2-1, is DTGVSQNPRHKITKRGQNVTFRCDPISEHNRLYWYRQTLGQGPEFLTYFQNEAQLEKSRLLSDRFSAERPKGSFSTLEIQRTEQGDSAMYLCASSYTGSSYNEQFFGPGTRLTVL.

This chain uses TRBV6-6 with TRBJ2-1; D gene ambiguous. With 6 bases removed from V and 8 bases from J, the gap between germline ends came to 14 bases. There are 13 residues in the CDR3. Germline V gene data show CDR1 as MNHNY and CDR2 as SVGAGI (reference sequence). CDR3: CASRSKVGDEQFF. The CDR3 DNA reads TGTGCCAGCAGGTCAAAGGTCGGAGATGAGCAGTTCTTC.

This clone was seen more than once but under ten times. The J gene is TRBJ1-5, the V gene TRBV18, with unresolved D. Per germline, CDR1 KGHSH and CDR2 LQKENI. This CDR3 spans 14 amino acids. V lost 3 bases, J lost 7 bases, and 13 bases lay in between. DNA of the CDR3: TGTGCCAGCTCACCCTACGTGGAGGAACAGCCCCAGCATTTT. As protein: CASSPYVEEQPQHF. Filled out from reference TRBV18 and TRBJ1-5, the complete variable domain reads NAGVMQNPRHLVRRRGQEARLRCSPMKGHSHVYWYRQLPEEGLKFMVYLQKENIIDESGMPKERFSAEFPKEGPSILRIQQVVRGDSAAYFCASSPYVEEQPQHFGDGTRLSIL.

This clone counts as medium-sized. This chain links TRBV4-3 with TRBJ1-2, with TRBD1 as a possible D gene (6 bases). V shed 0 bases and J shed 1 base, with 9 bases lying between them. Looked up from germline, CDR1 is LGHNA and CDR2 is YSLEER. The CDR3 is 15 amino acids. CDR3 sequence (DNA): TGCGCCAGCAGCCAAGAATGGACAGATAACTATGGCTACACCTTC. It translates to CASSQEWTDNYGYTF.

The chain recombines TRBV28 with TRBJ2-7; D is perhaps TRBD2 (6 bases). The CDR3 length is 15 residues. V lost 6 bases and J 0 bases, leaving 15 bases between the germline ends. Germline V gene sequence: CDR1 MDHEN, CDR2 SYDVKM. The CDR3, as DNA: TGTGCCAGCAGCCCCGCGGGAACACTCTCCTACGAGCAGTACTTC. It encodes CASSPAGTLSYEQYF.

V and J are TRBV5-4 and TRBJ1-1; D is unresolved. Trimming pared 4 bases from V and 1 base from J, leaving 11 bases between. Per germline, CDR1 SGHNT and CDR2 YYREEE (reference sequence). The CDR3 covers 14 residues. The CDR3 DNA is TGTGCCAGCAGCCGCGAGCAGGCGAACACTGAAGCTTTCTTT. This codes for CASSREQANTEAFF.

This rearrangement joins TRBV28 to TRBJ1-4, with a possible D match to TRBD1 (5 bases). The CDR3 totals 14 residues. V gave up 2 bases and J gave up 8 bases, with 12 bases separating them. Per the germline V gene, CDR1 is MDHEN and CDR2 is SYDVKM. The CDR3 DNA reads TGTGCCAGCAGTTTACCCACCAGGGCAGAAAAACTGTTTTTT. Translation: CASSLPTRAEKLFF.

The V and J genes are TRBV30 and TRBJ2-7, with 7 bases fitting TRBD1. The CDR3 consists of 12 residues. Germline CDR1 GTSNPN, CDR2 SVGIG (reference sequence). The J segment lost 2 bases and the V segment lost 7 bases, leaving 5 bases of the junction unmatched. The DNA of the CDR3 is TGTGCCTACCGACAGGGAACCTACGAGCAGTACTTC. It yields the protein CAYRQGTYEQYF. Supplemented by reference TRBV30 and TRBJ2-7, the full variable domain reads SQTIHQWPATLVQPVGSPLSLECTVEGTSNPNLYWYRQAAGRGLQLLFYSVGIGQISSEVPQNLSASRPQDRQFILSSKKLLLSDSGFYLCAYRQGTYEQYFGPGTRLTVT.

This clone was seen more than once but under ten times. V is TRBV5-1 and J is TRBJ2-5; D is perhaps TRBD2 (6 bases). Germline values: CDR1 SGHRS, CDR2 YFSETQ. There are 13 residues in the CDR3. With 4 bases removed from V and 7 bases from J, the gap between germline ends came to 14 bases. The CDR3 DNA reads TGCGCCAGCAGCCCCCGGACGGAGGGGACCCAGTACTTC. Protein product: CASSPRTEGTQYF.

This sequence joins TRBV5-4 and TRBJ1-1; 8 bases are shared with TRBD1. The CDR3 length is 17 residues. CDR1 and CDR2 from the germline V gene are SGHNT and YYREEE (reference sequence). V was pared by 0 bases and J by 1 base, with 8 bases of the junction left unmatched. The CDR3 DNA reads TGTGCCAGCAGCTTGGGGCTCAGGGGGCAAAGGAACACTGAAGCTTTCTTT. Translation: CASSLGLRGQRNTEAFF.

This rearrangement joins TRBV7-6 to TRBJ2-2, with TRBD1 matching 7 bases. Germline values: CDR1 SGHVS, CDR2 FNYEAQ. J was trimmed by 3 bases and V by 5 bases; bases with no gene match: 6. The CDR3 length is 15 residues. CDR3 amino acids: CASSMGQPHTGELFF. The CDR3 region has the DNA TGTGCCAGCAGCATGGGACAGCCTCACACCGGGGAGCTGTTTTTT.

The genes are TRBV5-1 and TRBJ1-1, with 7 bases lining up with TRBD1. Trimming at V came to 4 bases and at J to 1 base, leaving 10 bases not matched to a gene. Germline CDR1 is SGHRS and CDR2 is YFSETQ. This CDR3 is 16 amino acids long. DNA for the CDR3: TGCGCCAGCAGCCTCTCCCTGCAGGGGGAGAACACTGAAGCTTTCTTT. Amino acid sequence: CASSLSLQGENTEAFF.